The T cell receptor (beta chain) described here comes from a study of cytomegalovirus exposure and HLA in healthy donors. Whole-study findings and limits: Later analysis suggested links between common viral pathogens and several top significant clusters.

As to this clone: Its antigen remains unknown.

The study ran its PCR with 60 Vbeta and 13 Jbeta primers. Assay: immunoSEQ multiplex PCR; the TCRdb copy retains only in-frame clones and omits some. The sample lists 90,000 to 150,000 clones; approximately 80% were seen once. The CDR3 runs 16 residues. CDR1 is SSHAT and CDR2 is FNYEAQ in the germline V gene (reference sequence). V shed 4 bases, J shed 4 bases, and the junction held 5 bases outside the gene matches. The rearrangement links TRBV7-7 to TRBJ2-2; 11 nucleotides match TRBD2. The receptor's source is a female donor in good health and CMV-seronegative. Sequences were obtained from PBMCs. The CDR3: CASSSTSGVTTGELFF. In nucleotides, the CDR3 is TGTGCCAGCAGCTCGACTAGCGGGGTGACCACCGGGGAGCTGTTTTTT. Using reference TRBV7-7 and TRBJ2-2 for the parts outside the CDR3, the full variable domain is GAGVSQSPRYKVTKRGQDVTLRCDPISSHATLYWYQQALGQGPEFLTYFNYEAQPDKSGLPSDRFSAERPEGSISTLTIQRTEQRDSAMYRCASSSTSGVTTGELFFGEGSRLTVL.